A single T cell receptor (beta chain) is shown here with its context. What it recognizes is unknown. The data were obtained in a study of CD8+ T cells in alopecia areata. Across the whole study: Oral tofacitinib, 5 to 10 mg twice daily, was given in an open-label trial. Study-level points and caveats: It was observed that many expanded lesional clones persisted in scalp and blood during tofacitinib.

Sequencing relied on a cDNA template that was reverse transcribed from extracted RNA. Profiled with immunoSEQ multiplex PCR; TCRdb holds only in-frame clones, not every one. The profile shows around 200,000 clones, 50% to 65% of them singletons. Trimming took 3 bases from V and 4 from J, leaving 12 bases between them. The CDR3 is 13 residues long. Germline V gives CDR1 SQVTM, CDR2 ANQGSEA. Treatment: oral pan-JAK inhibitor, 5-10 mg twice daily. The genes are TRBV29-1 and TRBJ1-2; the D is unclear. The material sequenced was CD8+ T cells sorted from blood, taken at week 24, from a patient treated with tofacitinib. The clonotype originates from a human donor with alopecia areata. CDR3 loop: CSVEIGRPYGYTF. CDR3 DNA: TGCAGCGTTGAGATAGGGCGTCCCTATGGCTACACCTTC.